This TCR beta chain was sequenced in a study of T cells in women clearing cervical HPV infection. Libraries were prepared by immunoSEQ multiplex PCR; TCRdb keeps only in-frame clonotypes and omits some of them. The sample table includes some 37,000 clones. The CDR3 is made up of 16 amino acids. The germline CDR1 and CDR2 sequences are DFQATT and SNEGSKA (reference sequence). Trimming left V 0 bases short and J 3 bases short, with 12 bases between. Worth noting for this clone: Coverage ceases 3 residues before the CDR3 finishes, and the germline J gene fills in the end.

This chain uses TRBV20-1 with TRBJ1-6, with D possibly being TRBD1 (6 bases). The sequence derives from a woman between 18 and 69 years old with a cervical HPV16 infection that either progressed to CIN3+ or cleared (not recorded which). The sequencing input was blood buffy coat. Incomplete CDR3 DNA: TGCAGTGCTAGAGATAAGGACAGCTACTATAATTCACCC. It encodes CSARDKDSYYNSP. The whole CDR3 reads CSARDKDSYYNSPLHF.